The 22 T cell receptor beta chains below come from one sample, sequenced in a study of CD4 and CD8 cells across lung adenocarcinoma regions (dated by TCRdb to 2016 to 2019). The library came from PCR. The sample was run on a HiSeq X Ten. Through fastp at Q25 and MiXCR, TCRdb rebuilt clones from the public reads, retaining in-frame beta chains. Rows are unified per CDR3 protein, each entry keeping the most common DNA and genes. The sample data list some 25,000 distinct CDR3 sequences, and over 45% of these were observed just once. The top ten clones comprise roughly 50% of the sample. The sequencing sample was made of CD8+ T cells from the center of a lung tumor. The sample's cell subset or site label, decoded: tumor center region. These TCRs come from a male donor with lung adenocarcinoma. The CD4 and CD8 labels of this study may be unreliable.

This chain links TRBV3-1 with TRBJ2-1, with 9 bases lining up with TRBD1. The V and J ends lost 4 bases and 3 bases, in that order; junction bases with no gene match: 7. This CDR3 has 16 amino acids. The germline V gene encodes CDR1 LGHDT and CDR2 YNNKEL (reference sequence). CDR3 nucleotide sequence: TGTGCCAGCAGCCTCTTCGGGACAGGGAGCTACAATGAGCAGTTCTTC. Translation: CASSLFGTGSYNEQFF.

This clonotype has a handful of counts. The chain recombines TRBV12-3 or TRBV12-4 with TRBJ2-3, with D possibly being TRBD1 or TRBD2 (5 bases each). Trimming shortened V by 0 bases and J by 8 bases, and 15 bases separated the two germline ends. The CDR3 has 15 residues. The CDR3 coding sequence is TGTGCCAGCAGTTTAGCGCTAAAAGGGGCGGGTACGCAGTATTTT. It translates to CASSLALKGAGTQYF.

Here the CDR3 DNA reads TGTGCCAGCAGCCAACCAATGGGGACAGGGTCCGAGCAGTACTTC. Its protein product is CASSQPMGTGSEQYF. The chain carries TRBV3-1 and TRBJ2-5; 9 bases map to TRBD1. The DNA end favors TRBJ2-7, so the J call may be wrong. The length of the CDR3 is 15 residues. Germline assignment: CDR1 LGHDT and CDR2 YNNKEL (reference sequence).

This clonotype was found a few times. The V gene is TRBV7-2, the J gene TRBJ2-3; D is uncertain. The CDR3 loop spans 14 amino acids. V gave up 7 bases and J gave up 2 bases, with 13 bases separating them. In germline, CDR1 is SGHTA, CDR2 FQGNSA. The CDR3 DNA sequence: TGTGCCAGCACCTCCTTTGGTCCCACAGATACGCAGTATTTT. Its translation is CASTSFGPTDTQYF.

This clonotype was recorded once. A junction boundary mismatches the germline segment, possibly from a read error. The chain combines TRBV27 with TRBJ2-3; D is uncertain. From germline, CDR1 is MNHEY and CDR2 SMNVEV (reference sequence). CDR3 length equals 12 residues. In DNA form, the CDR3 reads TGCGCGAGGCGTTGCGCCACAGATATTCAGTATTTT. Translation: CARRCATDIQYF.

This clonotype was found a few times. CDR3 amino acids: CASSLGGVNTEAFF. CDR3 DNA sequence: TGTGCCAGCAGCTTAGGGGGCGTGAACACTGAAGCTTTCTTT. The rearrangement uses TRBV11-2 and TRBJ1-1; perhaps TRBD1 as D (5 bases). Trimming took off 1 base at V and 0 bases at J, with 6 bases between the two ends. This CDR3 is built from 14 residues. The germline gives CDR1 SGHAT, CDR2 FQNNGV. Filled out from reference TRBV11-2 and TRBJ1-1, the complete variable domain reads EAGVAQSPRYKIIEKRQSVAFWCNPISGHATLYWYQQILGQGPKLLIQFQNNGVVDDSQLPKDRFSAERLKGVDSTLKIQPAKLEDSAVYLCASSLGGVNTEAFFGQGTRLTVV.

In the case of this clonotype: The junction departs from the called germline gene at one end, perhaps through a read error. This chain uses TRBV5-1 with TRBJ2-5, with 8 bases matching TRBD2. The CDR3 contains 14 residues. Looked up from germline, CDR1 is SGHRS and CDR2 is YFSETQ. In DNA form, the CDR3 reads TGCGCGAGCAGCGGGGGCCGTGACCCAGAGACGCAGTACTTT. It codes for CASSGGRDPETQYF. The variable domain in full, completed from reference TRBV5-1 and TRBJ2-5, reads KAGVTQTPRYLIKTRGQQVTLSCSPISGHRSVSWYQQTPGQGLQFLFEYFSETQRNKGNFPGRFSGRQFSNSRSEMNVSTLELGDSALYLCASSGGRDPETQYFGPGTRLLVL.

The chain employs TRBV6-1 and TRBJ2-1; weak D call: TRBD2 (5 bases). The DNA end is more similar to TRBJ2-7, so the J call may be wrong. Germline loops: CDR1 MNHNS, CDR2 SASEGT. The CDR3 covers 13 residues. CDR3 sequence reads: CASSLGKFYEQYF. The CDR3 DNA follows: TGTGCCAGCTCCCTCGGGAAATTCTACGAGCAGTACTTC.

This clonotype was seen a few times. The V call is TRBV6-1, the J call TRBJ2-1; the D gene is possibly TRBD2 (7 bases). The better agreement between TRBJ2-3 and the DNA end casts doubt on the J call. Per germline, CDR1 MNHNS and CDR2 SASEGT. CDR3 length: 16 residues. The CDR3 nucleotides are TGTGCCAGCGGGGGGGCCGGGGCCGGGGATGAAGAGACGCAGTATTTT. This gives the protein CASGGAGAGDEETQYF.

The chain combines TRBV6-1 with TRBJ2-2; D uncertain. With 3 bases removed from V and 5 bases from J, the gap between germline ends came to 10 bases. Germline loops: CDR1 MNHNS, CDR2 SASEGT. The CDR3 is made up of 14 amino acids. CDR3 in amino acids: CASSEARITGELFF. The CDR3 nucleotides read TGTGCCAGCAGTGAGGCGCGGATTACCGGGGAGCTGTTTTTT.

Here the CDR3 DNA reads TGTGCCAGCAGTTACGGGGGAGGAGTCTATGAGCAGTTCTTC. Translation: CASSYGGGVYEQFF. The chain carries TRBV6-2 or TRBV6-3 and TRBJ2-1; D perhaps matches TRBD2 (6 bases). Between the trimmed V and J ends, which lost 2 bases and 8 bases, there was a span of 13 bases. The CDR3 totals 14 residues. Germline V gene data show CDR1 as MNHEY and CDR2 as SVGEGT.

Regarding this clonotype: The junction does not match germline at one end; this may be a read error. The rearrangement uses TRBV6-5 and TRBJ2-3, with D maybe TRBD2 (6 bases). The CDR3 spans 17 residues. Germline assignment: CDR1 MNHEY and CDR2 SVGAGI. This CDR3 reads CASSNGLAGSGTDTQYF. CDR3 nucleotides: TGTGCCAGCAGTAACGGACTGGCGGGGTCTGGCACAGATACTCAGTATTTC.

Details on this clonotype: This clone may be a read error of a much larger clone one base away. The rearrangement links TRBV6-1 to TRBJ2-1, with TRBD1 matching 8 bases. The CDR3 has 14 residues. Per the germline V gene, CDR1 is MNHNS and CDR2 is SASEGT. The V gene end was trimmed by 6 bases and the J gene end by 10 bases; junction bases not matched to a gene: 11. The CDR3 is CASRPGLQGGEQFF. CDR3 DNA: TGTGCCAGCAGACCAGGACTACAGGGGGGCGAGCAGTTCTTC.

Concerning this clonotype itself: Sequence at one end of the junction differs from germline and may be a read error. The rearrangement uses TRBV6-1 and TRBJ2-3, with D unclear. CDR3 length equals 14 residues. Germline lookup yields CDR1 MNHNS and CDR2 SASEGT. The CDR3: CASSGGGDRNTQYF. Here the CDR3 DNA reads TGTGCGAGCAGTGGTGGCGGTGACCGAAATACCCAGTACTTT.

This rearrangement joins TRBV10-1 to TRBJ2-5, with 9 bases that match TRBD2. The CDR3 has 18 amino acids. Germline V lookup: CDR1 WNHNN, CDR2 SYGVQD (reference sequence). V shed 5 bases and J 8 bases; nucleotides not matched to a gene: 21. DNA of the CDR3: TGCGCCAGCAGTCCAGGGGGGGCGGGGGGGATTGCGCCAGATACCCAGTACTTC. This gives the protein CASSPGGAGGIAPDTQYF.

Points on this clonotype: A junction end diverges from the germline sequence, so it may reflect a read error. The CDR3 DNA is TGTGCCCTCCGCGCAGGGAGCACAGGGGCGCAGTTTTTT. Its translation: CALRAGSTGAQFF. The V call is TRBV7-2, the J call TRBJ2-3; 7 bases are shared with TRBD1. This CDR3 region has 13 residues. Germline V gene lookup returns CDR1 SGHTA and CDR2 FQGNSA.

The CDR3 nucleotides read TGTGCCAGCAGTGAAAGGGCCAATAGTCGATACGAGCAGTACTTC. It is translated as CASSERANSRYEQYF. The V gene is TRBV6-1, the J gene TRBJ2-7; D unresolved. The CDR3 is 15 amino acids. Germline-derived CDR1 and CDR2 are MNHNS and SASEGT. Trimming removed 2 bases from V and 4 bases from J, with 15 bases in between.

This clonotype was detected ten times or more. The chain couples TRBV27 to TRBJ1-1; 7 bases agree with TRBD1. Germline trimming cut 3 bases from V and 4 bases from J; bases unmatched to any gene: 8. Looked up from germline, CDR1 is MNHEY and CDR2 is SMNVEV (reference sequence). CDR3 length equals 15 residues. Written as DNA, the CDR3 is TGTGCCAGCAGTTTCTATTGGGACAGCGCCACTGAAGCTTTCTTT. Translated: CASSFYWDSATEAFF.

As regards this clonotype: A junction boundary mismatches the germline segment, possibly from a read error. The chain uses TRBV6-1 and TRBJ1-1; 7 positions match TRBD1. This CDR3 region has 15 residues. CDR1 is MNHNS and CDR2 is SASEGT in the germline V gene. CDR3 nucleotide sequence: TGTGCCAGCAGGCGGTTGACAGGGTCGGAGACTGAATCCATCTTT. Translating it yields CASRRLTGSETESIF.

With respect to this clonotype: The junction does not match germline at one end; this may be a read error. The rearrangement joins TRBV6-1 to TRBJ2-3; D unresolved. The CDR3 has 15 residues. Germline V lookup: CDR1 MNHNS, CDR2 SASEGT. In DNA form, the CDR3 reads TGTGCCAGGAGTGCCCAGGCTGTGCGCACAGATACGCAGTATTTT. Protein product: CARSAQAVRTDTQYF.

This chain links TRBV6-1 with TRBJ1-6; 7 bases align to TRBD1. In germline, CDR1 is MNHNS, CDR2 SASEGT. The CDR3 totals 14 residues. Trimming at V came to 4 bases and at J to 4 bases, leaving 1 base not matched to a gene. CDR3: CASSGDRYNSPLHF. For the CDR3, the DNA is TGTGCCAGCAGTGGGGACAGATATAATTCACCCCTCCACTTT.

This clonotype was recorded many times. The J gene is TRBJ2-3, the V gene TRBV25-1, with TRBD1 identical over 11 bases. In germline, CDR1 is MGHDK, CDR2 SYGVNS. This CDR3 comprises 15 residues. After removal of 6 bases from V and 4 bases from J, the junction contained 6 bases not matched to a gene. The CDR3 loop reads CASSGDRGGPDTQYF. CDR3 DNA sequence: TGTGCCAGCAGCGGGGACAGGGGGGGCCCAGATACGCAGTATTTT.